This is a list of T cell receptor beta chains from one sample in a study of OX40 agonist ivuxolimab in advanced cancers. Generated by immunoSEQ multiplex PCR, the TCRdb table keeps only in-frame clones and is missing some. This sample carries around 76,000 clones, around 90% of them seen once, and the ten largest clones take 10% to 15%. The sequences come from CD4+ or CD8+ T cells sorted from blood, collected in a trial of the OX40 agonist ivuxolimab. All receptors come from an adult with an advanced solid tumor such as melanoma, head and neck, liver or kidney cancer. Each CDR3 is given with its conserved first and last residue. The D gene is left open where the match is weak. Not every row has a clone size; where given, it reads once, few, many or a size class.

cdr3_aa	cdr3_nt	v_call	d_call	j_call	clone_size
CASSLVRLAGGGQYF	TGTGCCAGCAGCTTGGTGCGACTAGCGGGAGGCGGCCAGTACTTC	TRBV11-2	TRBD2	TRBJ2-5	few
CAISEVPGQGAGELFF	TGTGCCATCAGTGAGGTTCCGGGACAGGGGGCCGGGGAGCTGTTTTTT	TRBV10-3	TRBD1	TRBJ2-2	.
CASSFLRGRGAEAFF	TGTGCCAGCAGCTTTCTAAGGGGGCGCGGCGCTGAAGCTTTCTTT	TRBV11-2	TRBD1	TRBJ1-1	.
CASSQGEGAGDGYTF	TGCGCCAGCAGCCAGGGTGAGGGAGCTGGAGATGGCTACACCTTC	TRBV4-1	.	TRBJ1-2	.
CASSLVLAGYEQYF	TGTGCCAGCAGCTTAGTGCTAGCGGGATACGAGCAGTACTTC	TRBV7-2	TRBD2	TRBJ2-7	.
CASSENGYQPQHF	TGTGCCAGTAGTGAAAACGGCTATCAGCCCCAGCATTTT	TRBV19	.	TRBJ1-5	.
CASSQGQGNEQFF	TGCGCCAGCAGCCAGGGACAGGGCAATGAGCAGTTCTTC	TRBV4-1	TRBD1	TRBJ2-1	.
CASSRRDNYEQYF	TGTGCCAGCAGCCGCCGGGACAACTACGAGCAGTACTTC	TRBV6-6	.	TRBJ2-7	.
CASSLRSRDNEQFF	TGCGCCAGCAGCTTGCGGTCCAGGGACAATGAGCAGTTCTTC	TRBV5-1	.	TRBJ2-1	many
CASSFWSMNTEAFF	TGTGCCAGCAGCTTCTGGTCCATGAACACTGAAGCTTTCTTT	TRBV5-4	.	TRBJ1-1	.
CASSTLHSGSNEQFF	TGTGCCAGTAGTACCCTCCATAGCGGGAGCAATGAGCAGTTCTTC	TRBV19	TRBD2	TRBJ2-1	.
CASSLSPNEQFF	TGTGCCAGCAGTTTAAGCCCCAATGAGCAGTTCTTC	TRBV28	.	TRBJ2-1	.
CASSPGQGNYEQYF	TGTGCCAGCAGCCCGGGACAGGGGAACTACGAGCAGTACTTC	TRBV5-6	TRBD1	TRBJ2-7	.
CASTPPGLAGGRRQFF	TGTGCCAGTACTCCACCGGGACTAGCGGGAGGGAGGAGGCAGTTCTTC	TRBV19	TRBD2	TRBJ2-1	.
CAWSVQSFTGGRRNEQFF	TGTGCCTGGAGTGTACAGAGTTTTACAGGGGGACGTCGGAATGAGCAGTTCTTC	TRBV30	TRBD1	TRBJ2-1	.
CASSQVGGDGYTF	TGTGCCAGCAGCCAAGTGGGAGGAGATGGCTACACCTTC	TRBV14	.	TRBJ1-2	few
CASSVGLAEETQYF	TGCGCCAGCAGCGTGGGACTAGCGGAAGAGACCCAGTACTTC	TRBV5-1	TRBD2	TRBJ2-5	.
CASSLLAKLDQPQHF	TGTGCCAGCAGTTTACTTGCCAAGTTAGATCAGCCCCAGCATTTT	TRBV28	.	TRBJ1-5	.
CASSYAPGQGGGGYTF	TGTGCCAGCAGCTACGCCCCGGGACAGGGAGGGGGTGGCTACACCTTC	TRBV7-2	TRBD1	TRBJ1-2	.
CASSFTDTQYF	TGTGCCAGCAGCTTCACAGATACGCAGTATTTT	TRBV7-9	.	TRBJ2-3	.
CASSRGQGSTGELFF	TGCGCCAGCAGTAGAGGACAGGGGTCCACCGGGGAGCTGTTTTTT	TRBV5-1	TRBD1	TRBJ2-2	.
CASSLLTGKVDGYTF	TGCGCCAGCAGCCTTTTGACAGGGAAGGTGGATGGCTACACCTTC	TRBV4-1	TRBD1	TRBJ1-2	.
CASSVTSGGWSYNEQFF	TGTGCCAGCAGTGTGACTAGCGGGGGGTGGTCCTACAATGAGCAGTTCTTC	TRBV6-4	TRBD2	TRBJ2-1	.
CASSWGQGGDEQYF	TGTGCCAGCAGTTGGGGGCAGGGTGGGGACGAGCAGTACTTC	TRBV27	.	TRBJ2-7	few
CASSQDRLDSPLHF	TGCGCCAGCAGCCAAGATCGTTTGGATTCACCCCTCCACTTT	TRBV4-1	.	TRBJ1-6	once
CASSETGLNTEAFF	TGTGCCAGCAGCGAGACAGGACTGAACACTGAAGCTTTCTTT	TRBV7-9	.	TRBJ1-1	few
CASSPSGRWADTQYF	TGTGCCAGCAGTCCTAGCGGGAGATGGGCAGATACGCAGTATTTT	TRBV6-5	TRBD2	TRBJ2-3	.
CASSPKPSAGGPLNEQFF	TGTGCCAGCAGTCCAAAACCCTCCGCGGGAGGGCCCCTCAATGAGCAGTTCTTC	TRBV7-3	TRBD2	TRBJ2-1	.
CASSELGQQETQYF	TGTGCCAGCAGTGAACTGGGACAGCAAGAGACCCAGTACTTC	TRBV2	TRBD1	TRBJ2-5	.
CASIPWVGNEQFF	TGTGCCAGCATTCCCTGGGTTGGGAATGAGCAGTTCTTC	TRBV2	.	TRBJ2-1	.
CASSIDPRTEAFF	TGTGCCAGTAGTATAGATCCCCGGACTGAAGCTTTCTTT	TRBV19	.	TRBJ1-1	once
CASSFGHGVVDTEAFF	TGTGCCAGCAGCTTCGGACATGGCGTAGTGGACACTGAAGCTTTCTTT	TRBV7-9	.	TRBJ1-1	.
CASSLSEDRGKTQYF	TGCGCCAGCAGCTTGTCGGAGGACAGGGGTAAGACCCAGTACTTC	TRBV5-1	TRBD1	TRBJ2-5	.
CASSSTPPGRDYGYTF	TGTGCCAGCAGCTCAACCCCCCCGGGCAGAGACTATGGCTACACCTTC	TRBV5-6	.	TRBJ1-2	.
CASSMTGAIGYTF	TGCGCCAGCAGTATGACAGGGGCGATTGGCTACACCTTC	TRBV5-1	TRBD1	TRBJ1-2	.
CASSRIGTDHQPQHF	TGCGCCAGCAGCCGAATTGGGACTGATCATCAGCCCCAGCATTTT	TRBV4-1	.	TRBJ1-5	.
CASSGGTYNEQFF	TGTGCCAGCAGTGGGGGGACCTACAATGAGCAGTTCTTC	TRBV11-2	.	TRBJ2-1	.
CASRKGREETQYF	TGTGCCAGCAGGAAGGGCAGGGAAGAGACCCAGTACTTC	TRBV2	.	TRBJ2-5	few
CASSLTSGSSYEQYF	TGTGCCAGCAGTTTGACTAGCGGAAGCTCCTACGAGCAGTACTTC	TRBV6-5	TRBD2	TRBJ2-7	.
CASSQEMRAQPQHF	TGCGCCAGCAGCCAAGAGATGCGGGCTCAGCCCCAGCATTTT	TRBV4-1	.	TRBJ1-5	few
CASRLGGGNEKLFF	TGTGCCAGTCGCCTGGGGGGAGGTAATGAAAAACTGTTTTTT	TRBV19	.	TRBJ1-4	.
CVSSFPEGEGHGYTF	TGTGTCAGCAGTTTCCCCGAGGGGGAGGGCCATGGCTACACCTTC	TRBV28	.	TRBJ1-2	.
CASVAGERGEQYF	TGTGCCAGCGTAGCGGGAGAACGGGGCGAGCAGTACTTC	TRBV7-9	TRBD2	TRBJ2-7	.
CASSLGNRGLFQPQHF	TGTGCCAGCAGCCTGGGGAACAGGGGGTTGTTCCAGCCCCAGCATTTT	TRBV7-8	TRBD1	TRBJ1-5	.
CASSQERSYNEQFF	TGCGCCAGCAGCCAAGAACGGTCCTACAATGAGCAGTTCTTC	TRBV4-1	.	TRBJ2-1	.
CASSPRQGGGNTIYF	TGTGCCAGCAGCCCACGACAGGGGGGAGGAAACACCATATATTTT	TRBV9	TRBD1	TRBJ1-3	.
CASSVEDGYEQYF	TGTGCCAGCAGCGTAGAGGACGGCTACGAGCAGTACTTC	TRBV9	.	TRBJ2-7	.
CASSPPGLADEQFF	TGTGCCAGCAGCCCCCCGGGACTAGCGGATGAGCAGTTCTTC	TRBV7-3	TRBD2	TRBJ2-1	.
CASSLLAGGVDTQYF	TGTGCCAGTAGCCTTCTAGCGGGAGGTGTAGATACGCAGTATTTT	TRBV19	TRBD2	TRBJ2-3	.
CASSSWGLVFPEQFF	TGTGCCAGCAGCTCCTGGGGACTAGTTTTCCCGGAGCAGTTCTTC	TRBV7-3	TRBD2	TRBJ2-1	.
CASSFPSGGQETQYF	TGCGCCAGCAGCTTTCCTAGCGGGGGTCAAGAGACCCAGTACTTC	TRBV5-1	TRBD2	TRBJ2-5	.
CASSTRLAGMNNEQFF	TGTGCCAGCAGCACGAGACTAGCGGGAATGAACAATGAGCAGTTCTTC	TRBV7-9	TRBD2	TRBJ2-1	.